The 5 T cell receptor beta chains given below trace back to one sample, sequenced in a study of blood T cell repertoires in COVID-19 (dated by TCRdb to 2020 to 2022). Preparation of the library involved the immunoSEQ multiplex PCR assay. TCRdb provides this immuneACCESS table in a form limited to in-frame rearrangements. Some clones are lacking; in checked studies, under half of them reflect an unresolved V gene, and why the rest are absent is not known. This sample comprises fewer than 100,000 clones, around 80% of them detected only once. Over 8.5% of the sample goes to the ten largest clones. Input material: peripheral blood. The receptors were sampled from a man aged 45-65 years with acute or convalescent COVID-19.

The V gene is TRBV6-1, the J gene TRBJ1-1, with TRBD1 as a possible D gene (5 bases). Between the trimmed V and J ends, which lost 0 bases and 8 bases, there was a span of 16 bases. Germline V gives CDR1 MNHNS, CDR2 SASEGT. The CDR3 loop spans 15 amino acids. CDR3 sequence reads: CASSEAPGRWSEAFF. CDR3 nucleotides: TGTGCCAGCAGTGAAGCACCAGGGCGGTGGTCGGAAGCTTTCTTT.

This clone showed up just once. The V call is TRBV7-2, the J call TRBJ1-4; TRBD1 matches at 7 bases. Germline CDR1 is SGHTA and CDR2 is FQGNSA. This CDR3 region has 14 residues. Trimming cost V 3 bases and J 4 bases; bases outside gene matches: 2. The CDR3 DNA sequence: TGTGCCAGCAGCTTGGACAGGCTTAATGAAAAACTGTTTTTT. Its translation is CASSLDRLNEKLFF.

The J gene is TRBJ2-1, the V gene TRBV5-8; 10 bases map to TRBD2. Looked up from germline, CDR1 is SGHTS and CDR2 is YDEGEE. This CDR3 is 13 amino acids long. After removal of 4 bases from V and 9 bases from J, the junction contained 4 bases not matched to a gene. The CDR3 nucleotides are TGTGCCAGCAGCCCGGGACTAGCGAGTGAGCAGTTCTTC. Translating gives CASSPGLASEQFF.

The chain uses TRBV12-3 or TRBV12-4 and TRBJ2-5, with 7 positions matching TRBD2. CDR3 size: 13 residues. The V gene end was trimmed by 6 bases and the J gene end by 2 bases; junction bases not matched to a gene: 3. CDR3: CASSYGGQETQYF. The CDR3 DNA follows: TGTGCCAGCAGCTACGGGGGGCAAGAGACCCAGTACTTC.

V gene TRBV28 combines with J gene TRBJ2-7; the D gene is possibly TRBD1 (6 bases). Trimming shortened V by 9 bases and J by 1 base, and 10 bases separated the two germline ends. This CDR3 spans 12 amino acids. From germline, CDR1 is MDHEN and CDR2 SYDVKM. CDR3 region: CASEDSSYEQYF. The CDR3 DNA follows: TGTGCCAGTGAGGACAGTTCCTACGAGCAGTACTTC. Looking up the rest from reference TRBV28 and TRBJ2-7 gives the full variable domain: DVKVTQSSRYLVKRTGEKVFLECVQDMDHENMFWYRQDPGLGLRLIYFSYDVKMKEKGDIPEGYSVSREKKERFSLILESASTNQTSMYLCASEDSSYEQYFGPGTRLTVT.